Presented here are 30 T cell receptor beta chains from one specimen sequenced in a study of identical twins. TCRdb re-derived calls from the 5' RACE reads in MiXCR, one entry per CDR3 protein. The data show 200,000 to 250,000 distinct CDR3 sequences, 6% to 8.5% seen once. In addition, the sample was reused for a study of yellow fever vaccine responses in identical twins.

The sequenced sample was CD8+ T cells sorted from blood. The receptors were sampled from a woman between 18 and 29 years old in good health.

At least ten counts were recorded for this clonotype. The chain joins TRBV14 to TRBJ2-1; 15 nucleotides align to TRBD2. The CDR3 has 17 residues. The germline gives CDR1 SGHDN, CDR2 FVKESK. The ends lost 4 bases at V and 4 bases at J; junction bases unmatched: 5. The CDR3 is CASSRTSGGASYNEQFF. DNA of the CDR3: TGTGCCAGCAGCCGGACTAGCGGGGGGGCAAGTTACAATGAGCAGTTCTTC.

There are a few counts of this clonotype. CDR3 sequence (DNA): TGTGCCAGCAGCCAAGAAGTACCCGGGACTCCCTACAATGAGCAGTTCTTC. It encodes CASSQEVPGTPYNEQFF. The chain has TRBV14 and TRBJ2-1; maybe TRBD2 (6 bases). From germline, CDR1 is SGHDN and CDR2 FVKESK. V lost 0 bases to trimming and J lost 2 bases, with 14 bases between them. CDR3 length: 17 amino acids.

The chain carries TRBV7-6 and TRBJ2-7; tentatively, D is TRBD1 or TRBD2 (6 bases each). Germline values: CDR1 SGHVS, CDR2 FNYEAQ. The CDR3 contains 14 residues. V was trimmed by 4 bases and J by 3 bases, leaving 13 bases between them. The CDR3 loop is CASSSGRGGYEQYF. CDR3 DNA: TGTGCCAGCAGCTCCGGCAGGGGAGGCTACGAGCAGTACTTC.

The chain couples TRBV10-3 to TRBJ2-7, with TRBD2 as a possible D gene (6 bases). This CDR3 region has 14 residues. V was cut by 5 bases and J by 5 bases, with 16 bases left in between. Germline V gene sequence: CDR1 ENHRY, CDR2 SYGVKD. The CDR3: CAISPPGERNEQYF. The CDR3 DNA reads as TGTGCCATCAGTCCCCCGGGGGAGAGGAACGAGCAGTACTTC.

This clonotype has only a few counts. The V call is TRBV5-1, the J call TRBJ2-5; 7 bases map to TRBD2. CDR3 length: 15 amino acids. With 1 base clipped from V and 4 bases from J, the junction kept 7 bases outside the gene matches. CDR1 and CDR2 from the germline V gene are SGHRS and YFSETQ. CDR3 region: CASSLLAGDGETQYF. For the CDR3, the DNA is TGCGCCAGCAGCTTGCTCGCGGGAGATGGAGAGACCCAGTACTTC.

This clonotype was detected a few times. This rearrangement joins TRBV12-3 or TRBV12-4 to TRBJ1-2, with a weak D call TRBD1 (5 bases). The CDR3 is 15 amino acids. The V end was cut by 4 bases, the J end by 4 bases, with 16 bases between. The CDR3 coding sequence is TGTGCCAGCAGTTCCCCGGGGGAAAGTTCCTATGGCTACACCTTC. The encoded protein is CASSSPGESSYGYTF.

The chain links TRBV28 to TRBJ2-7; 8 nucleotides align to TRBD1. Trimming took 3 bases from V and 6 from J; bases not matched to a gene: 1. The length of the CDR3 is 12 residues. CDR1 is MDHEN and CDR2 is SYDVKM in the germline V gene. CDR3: CASSFTGGEQYV. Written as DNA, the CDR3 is TGTGCCAGCAGTTTCACAGGGGGCGAGCAGTACGTC.

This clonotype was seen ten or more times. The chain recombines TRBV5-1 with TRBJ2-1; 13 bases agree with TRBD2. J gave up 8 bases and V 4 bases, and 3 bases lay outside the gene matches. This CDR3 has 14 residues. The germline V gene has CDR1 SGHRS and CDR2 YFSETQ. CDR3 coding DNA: TGCGCCAGCAGCCCTGGGACTAGCGGGGATGAGCAGTTCTTC. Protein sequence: CASSPGTSGDEQFF.

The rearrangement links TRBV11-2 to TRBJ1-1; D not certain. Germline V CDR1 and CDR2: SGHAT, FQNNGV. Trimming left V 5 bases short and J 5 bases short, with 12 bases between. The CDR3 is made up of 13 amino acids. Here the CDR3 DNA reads TGTGCCAGCAGCCTTAAACATGAGACTGAAGCTTTCTTT. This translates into CASSLKHETEAFF.

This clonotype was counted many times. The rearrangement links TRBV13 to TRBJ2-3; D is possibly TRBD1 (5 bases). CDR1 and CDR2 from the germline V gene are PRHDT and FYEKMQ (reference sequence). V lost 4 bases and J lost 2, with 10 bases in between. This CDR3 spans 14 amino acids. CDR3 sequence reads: CASSSDSFTDTQYF. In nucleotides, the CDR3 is TGTGCCAGCAGCTCCGACAGTTTCACAGATACGCAGTATTTT.

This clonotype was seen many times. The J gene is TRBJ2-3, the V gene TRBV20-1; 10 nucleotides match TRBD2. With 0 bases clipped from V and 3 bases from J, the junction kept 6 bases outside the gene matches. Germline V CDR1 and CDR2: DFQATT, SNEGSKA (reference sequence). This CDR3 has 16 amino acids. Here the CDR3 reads CSARDGLAGETDTQYF. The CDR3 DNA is TGCAGTGCTAGAGATGGTCTAGCGGGGGAAACAGATACGCAGTATTTT.

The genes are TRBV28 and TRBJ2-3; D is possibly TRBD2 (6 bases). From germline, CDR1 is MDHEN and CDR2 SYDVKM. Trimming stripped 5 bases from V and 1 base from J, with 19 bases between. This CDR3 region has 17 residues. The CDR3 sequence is CASSLLGGEPGTDTQYF. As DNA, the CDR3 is TGTGCCAGCAGTCTCCTCGGCGGGGAGCCTGGCACAGATACGCAGTATTTT.

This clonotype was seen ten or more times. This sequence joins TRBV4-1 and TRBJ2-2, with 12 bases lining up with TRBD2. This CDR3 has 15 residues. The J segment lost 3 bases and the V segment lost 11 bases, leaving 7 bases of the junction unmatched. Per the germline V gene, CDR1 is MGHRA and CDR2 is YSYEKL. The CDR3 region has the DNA TGCGCCGGTGGGAGACTAGCGGGAGACACCGGGGAGCTGTTTTTT. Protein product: CAGGRLAGDTGELFF.

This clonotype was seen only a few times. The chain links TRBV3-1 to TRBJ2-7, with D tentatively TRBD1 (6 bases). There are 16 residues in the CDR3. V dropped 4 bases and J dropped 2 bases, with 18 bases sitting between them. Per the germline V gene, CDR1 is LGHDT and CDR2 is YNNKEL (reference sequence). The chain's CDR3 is CASSPAQQGFPYEQYF. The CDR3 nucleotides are TGTGCCAGCAGCCCCGCTCAACAGGGATTTCCCTACGAGCAGTACTTC.

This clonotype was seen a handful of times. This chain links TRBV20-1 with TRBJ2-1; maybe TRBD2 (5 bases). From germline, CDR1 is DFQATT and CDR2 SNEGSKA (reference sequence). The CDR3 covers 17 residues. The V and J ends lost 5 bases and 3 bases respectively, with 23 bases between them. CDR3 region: CSAQQYILSGNYNEQFF. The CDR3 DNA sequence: TGCAGTGCTCAACAATACATCCTTTCGGGAAACTACAATGAGCAGTTCTTC.

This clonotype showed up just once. The CDR3 DNA reads TGTGCCAGCACCCGACTACAGGGACTTAGCACAGATACGCAGTATTTT. Translated, it gives CASTRLQGLSTDTQYF. The chain is built from TRBV12-3 or TRBV12-4 and TRBJ2-3; either TRBD1 or TRBD2 may supply D (6 bases each). V dropped 7 bases and J dropped 0 bases, with 17 bases sitting between them. The CDR3 spans 16 residues.

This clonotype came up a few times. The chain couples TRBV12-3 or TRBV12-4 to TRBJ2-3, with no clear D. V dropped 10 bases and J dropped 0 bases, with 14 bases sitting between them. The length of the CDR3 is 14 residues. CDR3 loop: CATTRVASTDTQYF. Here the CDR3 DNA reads TGTGCCACCACACGGGTAGCTAGCACAGATACGCAGTATTTT.

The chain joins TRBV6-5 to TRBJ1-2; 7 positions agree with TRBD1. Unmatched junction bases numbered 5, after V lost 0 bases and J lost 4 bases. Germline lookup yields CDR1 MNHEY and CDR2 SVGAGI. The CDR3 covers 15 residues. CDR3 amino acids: CASSYSTGRGYGYTF. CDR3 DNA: TGTGCCAGCAGTTACTCGACAGGGAGGGGCTATGGCTACACCTTC.

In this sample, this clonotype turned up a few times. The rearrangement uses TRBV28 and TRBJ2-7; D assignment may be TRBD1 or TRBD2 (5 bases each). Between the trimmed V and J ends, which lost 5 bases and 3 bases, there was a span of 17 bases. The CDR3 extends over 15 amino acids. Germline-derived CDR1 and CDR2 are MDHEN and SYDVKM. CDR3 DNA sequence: TGTGCCAGCAGTGAACGGGACGGACGGCTCTACGAGCAGTACGTC. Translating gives CASSERDGRLYEQYV.

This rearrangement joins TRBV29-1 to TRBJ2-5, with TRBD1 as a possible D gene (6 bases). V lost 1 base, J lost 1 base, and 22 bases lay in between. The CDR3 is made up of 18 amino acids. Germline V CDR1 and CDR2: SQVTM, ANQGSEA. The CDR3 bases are TGCAGCGTTGAAGCTGGCATTAGACAGGTTGGGGGCCAAGAGACCCAGTACTTC. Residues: CSVEAGIRQVGGQETQYF. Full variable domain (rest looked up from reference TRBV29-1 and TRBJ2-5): SAVISQKPSRDICQRGTSLTIQCQVDSQVTMMFWYRQQPGQSLTLIATANQGSEATYESGFVIDKFPISRPNLTFSTLTVSNMSPEDSSIYLCSVEAGIRQVGGQETQYFGPGTRLLVL.

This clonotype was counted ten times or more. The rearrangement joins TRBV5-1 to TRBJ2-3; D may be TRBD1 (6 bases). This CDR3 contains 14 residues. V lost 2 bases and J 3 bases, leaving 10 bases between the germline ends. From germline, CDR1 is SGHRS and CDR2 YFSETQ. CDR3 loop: CASSLVDRTDTQYF. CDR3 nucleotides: TGCGCCAGCAGCTTAGTGGACAGAACAGATACGCAGTATTTT.

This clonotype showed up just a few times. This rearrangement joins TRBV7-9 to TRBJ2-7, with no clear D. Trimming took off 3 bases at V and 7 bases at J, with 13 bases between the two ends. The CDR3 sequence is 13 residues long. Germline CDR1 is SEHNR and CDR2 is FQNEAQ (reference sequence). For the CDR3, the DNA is TGTGCCAGCAGCTTCGACCCTTTTTTTGAGCAGTACGTC. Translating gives CASSFDPFFEQYV.

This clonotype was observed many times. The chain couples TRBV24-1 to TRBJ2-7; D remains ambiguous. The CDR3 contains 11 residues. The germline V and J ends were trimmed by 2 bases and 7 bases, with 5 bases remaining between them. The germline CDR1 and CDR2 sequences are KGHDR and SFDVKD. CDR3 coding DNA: TGTGCCACCAGTGATTCGATAGAGCAGTACTTC. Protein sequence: CATSDSIEQYF.

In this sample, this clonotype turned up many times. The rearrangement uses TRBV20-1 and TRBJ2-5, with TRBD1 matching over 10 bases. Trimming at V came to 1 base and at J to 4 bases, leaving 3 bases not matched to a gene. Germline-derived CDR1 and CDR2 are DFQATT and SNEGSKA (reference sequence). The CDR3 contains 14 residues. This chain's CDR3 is CSARGRTGGETQYF. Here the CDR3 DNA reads TGCAGTGCTAGAGGAAGGACAGGGGGAGAGACCCAGTACTTC.

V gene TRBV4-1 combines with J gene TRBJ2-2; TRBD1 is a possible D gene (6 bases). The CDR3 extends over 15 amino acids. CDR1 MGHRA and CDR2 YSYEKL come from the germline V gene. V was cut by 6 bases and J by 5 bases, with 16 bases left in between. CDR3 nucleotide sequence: TGCGCCAGCAGACTTACCACCCAGGGGACCGGGGAGCTGTTTTTT. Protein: CASRLTTQGTGELFF.

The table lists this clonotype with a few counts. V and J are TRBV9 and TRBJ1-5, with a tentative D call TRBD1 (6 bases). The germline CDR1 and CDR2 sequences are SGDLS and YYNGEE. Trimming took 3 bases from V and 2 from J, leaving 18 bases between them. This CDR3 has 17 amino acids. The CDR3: CASSAEAGVVGNQPQHF. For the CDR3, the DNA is TGTGCCAGCAGCGCCGAGGCAGGGGTTGTCGGCAATCAGCCCCAGCATTTT.

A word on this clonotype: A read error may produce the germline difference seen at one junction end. In DNA form, the CDR3 reads TGTGCCAGCAGTTACTCCCAGCTAGCTAGCGGGGGCCCGAATGAGCGGTTCTTC. Its protein is CASSYSQLASGGPNERFF. V usage is TRBV6-5 and J usage is TRBJ2-1; 10 bases map to TRBD2. The germline V gene encodes CDR1 MNHEY and CDR2 SVGAGI. The CDR3 covers 18 residues.

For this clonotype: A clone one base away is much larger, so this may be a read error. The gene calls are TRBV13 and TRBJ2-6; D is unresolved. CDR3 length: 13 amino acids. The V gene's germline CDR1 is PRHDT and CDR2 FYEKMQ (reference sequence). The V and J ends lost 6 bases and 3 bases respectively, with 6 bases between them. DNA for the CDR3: TGTGCCAGCAGGGAAGGTGGGGCCAACGTCCTGACTTTC. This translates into CASREGGANVLTF. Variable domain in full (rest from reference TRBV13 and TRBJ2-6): AAGVIQSPRHLIKEKRETATLKCYPIPRHDTVYWYQQGPGQDPQFLISFYEKMQSDKGSIPDRFSAQQFSDYHSELNMSSLELGDSALYFCASREGGANVLTFGAGSRLTVL.

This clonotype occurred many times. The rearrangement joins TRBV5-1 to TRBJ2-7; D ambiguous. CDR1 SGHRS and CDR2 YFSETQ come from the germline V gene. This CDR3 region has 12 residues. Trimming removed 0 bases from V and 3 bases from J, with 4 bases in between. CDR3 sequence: CASSLGDYEQYF. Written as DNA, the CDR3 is TGCGCCAGCAGCTTGGGGGACTACGAGCAGTACTTC.

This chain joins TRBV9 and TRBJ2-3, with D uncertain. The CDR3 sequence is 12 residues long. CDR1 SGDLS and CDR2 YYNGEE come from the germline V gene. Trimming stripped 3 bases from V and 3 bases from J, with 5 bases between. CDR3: CASSAETDTQYF. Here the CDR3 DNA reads TGTGCCAGCAGCGCGGAGACAGATACGCAGTATTTT.